A single sample is the source of the 18 T cell receptor beta chains below, sequenced in a study of shared clonotypes between healthy human individuals. Clones were sequenced by immunoSEQ multiplex PCR, and TCRdb holds only the in-frame ones, with some missing. The table includes 2.3 million or so clones, 90% to 95% detected once. The specimen sequenced was naive CD4+ T cells from PBMCs. Subset meaning: CD45RA+ positively selected. The receptors come from a man aged 18-30 years in good health. Some clones in this sample may be carry-over from other donors' samples.

The chain links TRBV27 to TRBJ2-2, with 7 bases aligning to TRBD1. Unmatched junction bases numbered 10, after V lost 5 bases and J lost 7 bases. The CDR3 totals 15 residues. The germline V gene encodes CDR1 MNHEY and CDR2 SMNVEV (reference sequence). This CDR3 is CASSNEGAKIGELFF. The CDR3 nucleotides read TGTGCCAGCAGTAACGAGGGGGCGAAGATCGGGGAGCTGTTTTTT.

CDR3 in DNA: TGTGCCAGCAGCTCCCGCTACCCCCGGGAGAGTTCCTACAATGAGCAGTTCTTC. Translated: CASSSRYPRESSYNEQFF. The genes are TRBV11-2 and TRBJ2-1; tentatively, D is TRBD2 (6 bases). The V gene's germline CDR1 is SGHAT and CDR2 FQNNGV. This CDR3 has 18 residues. V was clipped by 4 bases and J by 1 base, with 20 bases between them.

The V call is TRBV6-1, the J call TRBJ2-1; D call uncertain. The V end was cut by 8 bases, the J end by 3 bases, with 11 bases between. The CDR3 has 13 residues. The germline CDR1 and CDR2 sequences are MNHNS and SASEGT. The chain's CDR3 is CASEPPNYNEQFF. Here the CDR3 DNA reads TGTGCCAGCGAGCCACCAAACTACAATGAGCAGTTCTTC.

J is TRBJ2-5 and V is TRBV12-5, with a tentative D call TRBD1 (6 bases). With 6 bases removed from V and 5 bases from J, the gap between germline ends came to 13 bases. The CDR3 loop spans 13 amino acids. In germline, CDR1 is LGHNT, CDR2 FRNRAP. The CDR3, as DNA: TGTGCTAGTGGAGAAACAGGGTGGGAGACCCAGTACTTC. This translates into CASGETGWETQYF.

The gene calls are TRBV20-1 and TRBJ2-7; D gene ambiguous. CDR3 length: 10 amino acids. Trimming took 4 bases from V and 5 from J, leaving 6 bases between them. Looked up from germline, CDR1 is DFQATT and CDR2 is SNEGSKA (reference sequence). CDR3 coding DNA: TGCAGTGCTAACAGTAACGAGCAGTACTTC. As protein: CSANSNEQYF.

This clone was detected only once. The rearrangement joins TRBV9 to TRBJ1-5; D unresolved. V was trimmed by 1 base and J by 1 base, leaving 12 bases between them. Germline V gene data show CDR1 as SGDLS and CDR2 as YYNGEE. CDR3 length: 16 amino acids. CDR3: CASSVFTLGSNQPQHF. The CDR3 region has the DNA TGTGCCAGCAGCGTATTCACCCTAGGGAGCAATCAGCCCCAGCATTTT. The full variable domain, rest sourced from reference TRBV9 and TRBJ1-5, is DSGVTQTPKHLITATGQRVTLRCSPRSGDLSVYWYQQSLDQGLQFLIQYYNGEERAKGNILERFSAQQFPDLHSELNLSSLELGDSALYFCASSVFTLGSNQPQHFGDGTRLSIL.

In regard to this clone: The sample contains more than one DNA sequence encoding this CDR3. The rearrangement joins TRBV6-1 to TRBJ1-1, with D tentatively TRBD1 (5 bases). This CDR3 spans 14 amino acids. Germline values: CDR1 MNHNS, CDR2 SASEGT. The V end was cut by 3 bases, the J end by 0 bases, with 8 bases between. The CDR3 DNA reads TGTGCCAGCAGTGAGGCGGGACTGAACACTGAAGCTTTCTTT. It specifies CASSEAGLNTEAFF.

The chain links TRBV6-1 to TRBJ2-7; D gene uncertain. CDR1 is MNHNS, CDR2 SASEGT, per germline. The ends were cut back, 1 base at V and 6 bases at J, with 7 bases in the middle. There are 12 residues in the CDR3. CDR3 nucleotide sequence: TGTGCCAGCAGTGAAGTGGGTACCGAGCAGTACTTC. As protein: CASSEVGTEQYF.

The V call is TRBV27, the J call TRBJ2-1; tentative D call: TRBD2 (5 bases). The CDR3 sequence is 16 residues long. Germline V gene lookup returns CDR1 MNHEY and CDR2 SMNVEV (reference sequence). V lost 5 bases and J 6 bases, leaving 20 bases between the germline ends. CDR3 residues: CASSPIRRLTSNEQFF. The DNA for the CDR3 is TGTGCCAGCAGTCCCATTAGACGACTAACGAGCAATGAGCAGTTCTTC.

The chain links TRBV27 to TRBJ1-4; 7 bases are shared with TRBD1. Germline CDR1 and CDR2: MNHEY and SMNVEV (reference sequence). CDR3 size: 14 residues. Trimming removed 6 bases from V and 7 bases from J; junction bases left unmatched: 8. The CDR3 sequence: CASSRTGWGEKLFF. DNA of the CDR3: TGTGCCAGCAGCAGGACAGGATGGGGTGAAAAACTGTTTTTT.

V is TRBV7-2 and J is TRBJ2-5; TRBD2 might be the D (6 bases). The V and J ends lost 3 bases and 2 bases respectively, with 16 bases between them. Looked up from germline, CDR1 is SGHTA and CDR2 is FQGNSA. This CDR3 has 16 residues. CDR3 sequence reads: CASSLSGSGPQETQYF. DNA of the CDR3: TGTGCCAGCAGCTTGTCGGGTAGCGGACCTCAAGAGACCCAGTACTTC.

The gene calls are TRBV4-1 and TRBJ2-1, with D unresolved. The CDR3 loop spans 11 amino acids. Per the germline V gene, CDR1 is MGHRA and CDR2 is YSYEKL. With 0 bases removed from V and 10 bases from J, the gap between germline ends came to 4 bases. Here the CDR3 reads CASSQDGEQFF. The CDR3 DNA follows: TGCGCCAGCAGCCAAGACGGCGAGCAGTTCTTC.

V usage is TRBV5-4 and J usage is TRBJ1-3, with TRBD1 identical over 7 bases. The CDR3 consists of 17 residues. V lost 4 bases, J lost 3 bases, and 13 bases stayed unmatched. In germline, CDR1 is SGHNT, CDR2 YYREEE (reference sequence). As DNA, the CDR3 is TGTGCCAGCAGCAGTCGGTACAGGGGCGACCTTGGAAACACCATATATTTT. Translating gives CASSSRYRGDLGNTIYF.

J is TRBJ1-1 and V is TRBV28; D is ambiguous. The germline gives CDR1 MDHEN, CDR2 SYDVKM. This CDR3 spans 16 amino acids. Trimming pared 3 bases from V and 1 base from J, leaving 15 bases between. The CDR3 region is CASSFLGRRENTEAFF. CDR3 DNA: TGTGCCAGCAGTTTTTTGGGGAGGAGGGAGAACACTGAAGCTTTCTTT.

This chain links TRBV19 with TRBJ1-1; a weak D match, TRBD1 (5 bases). Trimming took off 5 bases at V and 0 bases at J, with 19 bases between the two ends. The V gene's germline CDR1 is LNHDA and CDR2 SQIVND (reference sequence). CDR3 length equals 17 residues. This CDR3 is CASSLSLTGTVNTEAFF. The CDR3, as DNA: TGTGCCAGTAGTCTTAGCCTGACCGGGACGGTGAACACTGAAGCTTTCTTT.

This clone has only one observation. The rearrangement uses TRBV9 and TRBJ1-2; 9 positions match TRBD1. Germline CDR1 reads SGDLS; CDR2 reads YYNGEE. V lost 0 bases to trimming and J lost 7 bases; unmatched junction nucleotides: 13. CDR3 size: 17 residues. The CDR3 is CASSVEPGTGFYSGYTF. In DNA form, the CDR3 reads TGTGCCAGCAGCGTAGAGCCAGGGACAGGGTTTTACTCTGGCTACACCTTC.

This chain connects TRBV4-2 to TRBJ2-3, with TRBD2 matching over 10 bases. The V gene end was trimmed by 1 base and the J gene end by 1 base; junction bases not matched to a gene: 5. There are 17 residues in the CDR3. CDR1 and CDR2 from the germline V gene are LGHNA and YNFKEQ. The CDR3 region is CASSQAALAGRTDTQYF. The CDR3 DNA reads TGTGCCAGCAGCCAAGCCGCACTAGCGGGACGCACAGATACGCAGTATTTT.

V and J are TRBV6-1 and TRBJ1-4, with TRBD1 matching over 7 bases. The length of the CDR3 is 14 residues. Germline CDR1 reads MNHNS; CDR2 reads SASEGT. J lost 4 bases, V lost 5 bases, and 4 bases had no gene match. The CDR3 bases are TGTGCCAGCAGTACGGGACAGTTTAATGAAAAACTGTTTTTT. It encodes CASSTGQFNEKLFF.